The clone carrying this T cell receptor beta chain was detected a few times. The sample originates from a study of control samples from healthy donors and cancer patients. V gave up 4 bases and J gave up 2 bases, with 10 bases separating them. Looked up from germline, CDR1 is SGDLS and CDR2 is YYNGEE. There are 14 residues in the CDR3. The repertoire was sequenced with immunoSEQ multiplex PCR; TCRdb's copy has only in-frame clones and lacks some. The repertoire consists of about 130,000 clones, with over 75% occurring once and the leading ten covering about 2.3%. This receptor was obtained from a man aged 35-49 years in good health. The rearrangement links TRBV9 to TRBJ1-3, with unresolved D. Sample: blood. The CDR3 DNA reads TGTGCCAGCAGCTCAGCGCAAACTGGAAACACCATATATTTT. It codes for CASSSAQTGNTIYF.